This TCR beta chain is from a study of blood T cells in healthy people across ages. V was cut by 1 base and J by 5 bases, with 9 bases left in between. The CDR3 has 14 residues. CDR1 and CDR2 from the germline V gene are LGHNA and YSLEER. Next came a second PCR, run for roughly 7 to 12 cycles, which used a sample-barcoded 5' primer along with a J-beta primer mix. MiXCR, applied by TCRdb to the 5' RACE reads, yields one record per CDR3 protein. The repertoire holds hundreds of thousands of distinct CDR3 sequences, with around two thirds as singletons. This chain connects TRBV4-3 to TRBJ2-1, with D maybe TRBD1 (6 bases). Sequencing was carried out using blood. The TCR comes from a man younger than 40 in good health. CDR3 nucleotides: TGCGCCAGCAGCCAAGGGGGGCCCCACAATGAGCAGTTCTTC. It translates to CASSQGGPHNEQFF.